This TCR beta chain was observed in a study of cytomegalovirus exposure and HLA in healthy donors. Only in-frame clones appear in the TCRdb table, and some are missing; sequencing was by immunoSEQ multiplex PCR. The top ten hold 3% to 4.5% of the sample, which has approximately 80,000 clones, approximately 93% seen once. The CDR3 loop spans 14 amino acids. V was shortened by 7 bases and J by 4 bases, with 14 bases between the two germline ends. Germline loops: CDR1 MDHEN, CDR2 SYDVKM. Material for sequencing was PBMCs. The receptor was isolated from a woman aged 25 to 39 in good health and CMV-seronegative. The chain carries TRBV28 and TRBJ1-5; D is unclear. CDR3 region: CASITIGENQPQHF. CDR3 sequence (DNA): TGTGCCAGCATTACAATCGGGGAAAATCAGCCCCAGCATTTT.